The clone carrying this TCR beta chain was seen only a few times. Its antigen remains unidentified. TCRdb passed the reads through MiXCR, listing each CDR3 protein once. The table records roughly 230,000 distinct CDR3 sequences, approximately 13% of them present only once. The sample belongs to a study of T cell repertoires in cytomegalovirus infection. This CDR3 comprises 16 residues. Germline V gene sequence: CDR1 SQVTM, CDR2 ANQGSEA. General study results and limits: Clonotype analysis showed dominance of the ex vivo response by HLA-C-restricted CMV-specific TCR beta clonotypes.

Material for sequencing was PBMCs. The gene calls are TRBV29-1 and TRBJ2-1, with D tentatively TRBD1 or TRBD2 (6 bases each). The TCR originated in a human donor in good health (CMV status not recorded). Some clones in this sample may be carry-over from other donors' samples. The CDR3 DNA sequence: TGCGGTATTGGGGGCGTAAGGGGGGAGTTAGACAATGAGCAGTTCTTC. This encodes CGIGGVRGELDNEQFF.